The TCR beta chain described here comes from a study of blood T cell repertoires in COVID-19. V shed 7 bases and J shed 10 bases, with 20 bases lying between them. The germline gives CDR1 SQVTM, CDR2 ANQGSEA. The CDR3 sequence is 14 residues long. Residents of around 24 US areas, aged about 18 to 100 years, made up the participants. Membership in each cohort depended on participant-reported clinical history. Recovered participants had two consecutive negative NP/OP PCR tests, healthcare professional clearance, or symptom resolution. As processed by the authors: For nucleated cells, counts were estimated from reference gene primer amplification. Measured with immunoSEQ multiplex PCR; TCRdb has only the in-frame clones, and not every one. The V and J calls and clone size are taken from that table; D and trimming were inferred from the DNA. The sample includes a few hundred thousand clones, roughly 87% of them seen just once.

This TCR was recovered from a woman in her thirties or forties who had recovered from COVID-19. The chain links TRBV29-1 to TRBJ1-6, with D tentatively TRBD1 (6 bases). The sequencing input was PBMCs or T cells enriched from blood (not recorded which). In DNA, the CDR3 is TGCAGCGACTTACCCCAGGGGCAAGGATCACCCCTCCACTTT. Translating it yields CSDLPQGQGSPLHF.